Each of the 9 T cell receptor beta chains below was sequenced from the same sample in a study of T cell changes during pregnancy in multiple sclerosis. Assay: immunoSEQ multiplex PCR; the TCRdb copy retains only in-frame clones and omits some. In the table there are 20,000 to 25,000 clones, about 87% of which are singletons. The sequenced sample was CD8+ T cells from peripheral blood mononuclear cells, obtained in the second trimester of pregnancy. Receptors originate from a female donor in good health, enrolled as a control in a pregnancy study.

The chain links TRBV4-3 to TRBJ2-7; 12 positions match TRBD2. The CDR3 runs 16 residues. V lost 0 bases to trimming and J lost 6 bases; unmatched junction nucleotides: 6. The V gene's germline CDR1 is LGHNA and CDR2 YSLEER. As DNA, the CDR3 is TGCGCCAGCAGCCAAGAGCTAGCGGGAGGGGTTGGCGAGCAGTACTTC. Residues: CASSQELAGGVGEQYF.

The chain couples TRBV6-1 to TRBJ2-3; 7 nucleotides line up with TRBD2. Unmatched junction bases numbered 3, after V lost 0 bases and J lost 3 bases. Germline loops: CDR1 MNHNS, CDR2 SASEGT. CDR3 size: 15 residues. Here the CDR3 reads CASSEARGFTDTQYF. In nucleotides, the CDR3 is TGTGCCAGCAGTGAAGCGCGGGGGTTTACAGATACGCAGTATTTT.

This clone has just one count. The V call is TRBV9, the J call TRBJ2-2; D is unresolved. CDR3 size: 11 residues. Germline V gene sequence: CDR1 SGDLS, CDR2 YYNGEE. V dropped 4 bases and J dropped 6 bases, with 4 bases sitting between them. The CDR3 region is CASSLPGELFF. Written as DNA, the CDR3 is TGTGCCAGCAGCCTCCCCGGGGAGCTGTTTTTT.

The chain joins TRBV2 to TRBJ1-1; perhaps TRBD1 as D (6 bases). The CDR3 runs 11 residues. Germline lookup yields CDR1 SNHLY and CDR2 FYNNEI. V was clipped by 7 bases and J by 5 bases, with 8 bases between them. DNA of the CDR3: TGTGCCAGCAAGGGGGAGACTGAAGCTTTCTTT. Translating gives CASKGETEAFF.

The V gene is TRBV6-1, the J gene TRBJ2-7, with 8 bases lining up with TRBD1. The CDR3 totals 15 residues. Trimming at V came to 4 bases and at J to 0 bases, leaving 5 bases not matched to a gene. Germline values: CDR1 MNHNS, CDR2 SASEGT. In DNA, the CDR3 is TGTGCCAGCAGTGGACAGGGGAGCGGCTCCTACGAGCAGTACTTC. It codes for CASSGQGSGSYEQYF.

CDR3 residues: CASSLAVGGGFNTDTQYF. CDR3 sequence (DNA): TGTGCCAGCAGCTTAGCTGTAGGGGGGGGCTTCAACACAGATACGCAGTATTTT. The V gene is TRBV11-2, the J gene TRBJ2-3, with D perhaps matching TRBD2 (7 bases). CDR1 is SGHAT and CDR2 is FQNNGV in the germline V gene. The CDR3 runs 18 residues. Trimming took 1 base from V and 2 from J, leaving 19 bases between them. Supplemented by reference TRBV11-2 and TRBJ2-3, the full variable domain reads EAGVAQSPRYKIIEKRQSVAFWCNPISGHATLYWYQQILGQGPKLLIQFQNNGVVDDSQLPKDRFSAERLKGVDSTLKIQPAKLEDSAVYLCASSLAVGGGFNTDTQYFGPGTRLTVL.

In DNA, the CDR3 is TGTGCCAGCAGTGAATATCGAGGCACAGATACGCAGTATTTT. Translation gives CASSEYRGTDTQYF. This chain uses TRBV25-1 with TRBJ2-3; D gene unclear. Trimming cost V 0 bases and J 1 base, with 5 bases left between them. This CDR3 comprises 14 residues. From germline, CDR1 is MGHDK and CDR2 SYGVNS.

The chain employs TRBV4-1 and TRBJ1-1, with D possibly being TRBD1 (5 bases). The CDR3 is 15 residues long. CDR1 is MGHRA, CDR2 YSYEKL, per germline. V lost 5 bases and J 1 base, leaving 14 bases between the germline ends. The CDR3 is CASSDQAGGNTEAFF. The CDR3 DNA is TGCGCCAGCAGCGACCAAGCGGGGGGGAACACTGAAGCTTTCTTT.

This chain uses TRBV29-1 with TRBJ2-3; a weak D match, TRBD1 (6 bases). Trimming cost V 7 bases and J 2 bases, with 16 bases left between them. Germline V gene sequence: CDR1 SQVTM, CDR2 ANQGSEA. This CDR3 region has 14 residues. The DNA of the CDR3 is TGCAGCGCAAGGTCAGGGGTAATCACAGATACGCAGTATTTT. This gives the protein CSARSGVITDTQYF.